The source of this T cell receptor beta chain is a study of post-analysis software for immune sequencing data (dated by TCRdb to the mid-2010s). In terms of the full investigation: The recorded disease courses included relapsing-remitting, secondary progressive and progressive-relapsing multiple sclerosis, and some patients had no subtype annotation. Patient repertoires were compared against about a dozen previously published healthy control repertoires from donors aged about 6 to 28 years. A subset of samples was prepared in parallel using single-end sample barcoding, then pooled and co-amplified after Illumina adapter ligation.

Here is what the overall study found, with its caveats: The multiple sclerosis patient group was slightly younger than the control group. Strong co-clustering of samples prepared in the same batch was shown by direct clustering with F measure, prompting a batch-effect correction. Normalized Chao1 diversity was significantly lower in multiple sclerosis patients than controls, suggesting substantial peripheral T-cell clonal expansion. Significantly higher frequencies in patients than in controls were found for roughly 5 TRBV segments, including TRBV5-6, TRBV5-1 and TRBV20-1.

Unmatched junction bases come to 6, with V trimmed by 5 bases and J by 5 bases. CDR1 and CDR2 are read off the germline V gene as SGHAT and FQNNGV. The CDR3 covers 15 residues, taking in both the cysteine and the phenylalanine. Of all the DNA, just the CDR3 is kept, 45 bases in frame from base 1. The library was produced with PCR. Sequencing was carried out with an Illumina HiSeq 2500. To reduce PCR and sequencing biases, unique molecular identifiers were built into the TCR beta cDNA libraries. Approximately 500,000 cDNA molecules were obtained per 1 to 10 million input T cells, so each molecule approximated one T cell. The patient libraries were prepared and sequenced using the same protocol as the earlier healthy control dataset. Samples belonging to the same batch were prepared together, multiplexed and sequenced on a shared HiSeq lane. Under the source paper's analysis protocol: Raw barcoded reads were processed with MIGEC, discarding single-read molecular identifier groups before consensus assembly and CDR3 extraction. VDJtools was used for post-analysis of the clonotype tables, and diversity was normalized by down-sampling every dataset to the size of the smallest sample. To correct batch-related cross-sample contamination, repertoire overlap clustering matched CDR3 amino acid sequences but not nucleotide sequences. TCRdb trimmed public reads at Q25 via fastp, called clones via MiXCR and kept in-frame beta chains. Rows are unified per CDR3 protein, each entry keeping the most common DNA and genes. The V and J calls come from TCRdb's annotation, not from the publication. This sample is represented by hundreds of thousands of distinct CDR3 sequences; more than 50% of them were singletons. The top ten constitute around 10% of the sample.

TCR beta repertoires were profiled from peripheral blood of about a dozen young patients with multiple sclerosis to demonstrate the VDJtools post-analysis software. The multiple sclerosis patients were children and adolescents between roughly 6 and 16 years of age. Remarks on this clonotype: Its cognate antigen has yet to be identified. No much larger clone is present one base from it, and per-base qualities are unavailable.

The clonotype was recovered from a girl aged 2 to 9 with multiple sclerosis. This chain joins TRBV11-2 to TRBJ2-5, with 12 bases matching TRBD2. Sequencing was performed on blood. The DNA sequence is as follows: TGTGCCAGCAGCCCCAGGACTAGCGGGATGGAGACCCAGTACTTC. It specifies CASSPRTSGMETQYF.